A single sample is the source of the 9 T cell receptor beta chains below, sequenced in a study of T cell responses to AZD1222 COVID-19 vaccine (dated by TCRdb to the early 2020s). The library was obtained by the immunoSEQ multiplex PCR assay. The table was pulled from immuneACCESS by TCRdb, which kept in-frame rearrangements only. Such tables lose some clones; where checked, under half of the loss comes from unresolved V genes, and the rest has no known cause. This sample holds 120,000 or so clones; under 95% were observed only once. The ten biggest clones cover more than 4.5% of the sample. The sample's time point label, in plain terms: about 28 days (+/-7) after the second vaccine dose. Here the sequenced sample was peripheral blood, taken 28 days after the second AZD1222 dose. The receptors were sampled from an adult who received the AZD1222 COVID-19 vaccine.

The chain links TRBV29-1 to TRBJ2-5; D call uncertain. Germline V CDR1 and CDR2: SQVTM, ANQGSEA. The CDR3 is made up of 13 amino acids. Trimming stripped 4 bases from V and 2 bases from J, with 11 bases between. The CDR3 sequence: CSVGANQQETQYF. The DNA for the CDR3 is TGCAGCGTTGGGGCCAACCAACAAGAGACCCAGTACTTC.

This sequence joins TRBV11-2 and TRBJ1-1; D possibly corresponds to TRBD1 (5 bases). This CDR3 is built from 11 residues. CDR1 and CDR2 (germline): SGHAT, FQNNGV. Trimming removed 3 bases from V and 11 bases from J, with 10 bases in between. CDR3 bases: TGTGCCAGCAGCTTTGGGGCAAGGGCTTTCTTT. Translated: CASSFGARAFF.

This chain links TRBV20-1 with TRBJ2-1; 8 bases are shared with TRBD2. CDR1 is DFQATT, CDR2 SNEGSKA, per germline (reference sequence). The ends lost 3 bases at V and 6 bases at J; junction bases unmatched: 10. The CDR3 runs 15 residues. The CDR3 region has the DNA TGCAGTGCTAGTGGTGGCGGGGGGAGGCTCAATGAGCAGTTCTTC. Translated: CSASGGGGRLNEQFF.

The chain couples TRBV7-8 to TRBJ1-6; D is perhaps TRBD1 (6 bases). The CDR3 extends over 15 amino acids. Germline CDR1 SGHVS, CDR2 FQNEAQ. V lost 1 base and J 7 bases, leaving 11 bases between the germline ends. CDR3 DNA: TGTGCCAGCAGCTTAGTTCAGGGGAGGAATTCACCCCTCCACTTT. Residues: CASSLVQGRNSPLHF.

CDR3 sequence: CAISRDGTWAEAFF. The DNA of the CDR3 is TGTGCCATCAGCAGGGACGGTACATGGGCTGAAGCTTTCTTT. V usage is TRBV10-3 and J usage is TRBJ1-1; maybe TRBD1 (5 bases). CDR1 and CDR2 from the germline V gene are ENHRY and SYGVKD. The CDR3 consists of 14 residues. V gave up 6 bases and J gave up 6 bases, with 17 bases separating them.

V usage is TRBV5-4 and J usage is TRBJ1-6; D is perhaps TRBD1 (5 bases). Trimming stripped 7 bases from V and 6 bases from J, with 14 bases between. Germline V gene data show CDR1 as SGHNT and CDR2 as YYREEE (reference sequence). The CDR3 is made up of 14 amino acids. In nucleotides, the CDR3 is TGTGCCAGCGCCTCAAGTAGGGGTAATTCACCCCTCCACTTT. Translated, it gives CASASSRGNSPLHF.

CDR3 nucleotides: TGTGCCAGCAGGACGCAGGTTAATGAAAAACTGTTTTTT. It is translated as CASRTQVNEKLFF. The J gene is TRBJ1-4, the V gene TRBV27; no clear D gene. The CDR3 length is 13 residues. Germline V lookup: CDR1 MNHEY, CDR2 SMNVEV (reference sequence). Trimming cost V 6 bases and J 4 bases, with 9 bases left between them.

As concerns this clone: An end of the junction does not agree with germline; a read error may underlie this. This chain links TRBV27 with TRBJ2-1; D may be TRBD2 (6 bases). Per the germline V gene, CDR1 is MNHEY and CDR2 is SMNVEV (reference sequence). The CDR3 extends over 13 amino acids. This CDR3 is CASSVSGSLEQFF. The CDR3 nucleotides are TGTGCCAGCAGTGTATCCGGGAGTCTAGAGCAGTTCTTC.

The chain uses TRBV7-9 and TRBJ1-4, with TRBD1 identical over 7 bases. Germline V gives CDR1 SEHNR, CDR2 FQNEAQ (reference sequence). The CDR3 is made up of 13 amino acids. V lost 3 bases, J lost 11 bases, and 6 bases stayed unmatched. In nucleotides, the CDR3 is TGTGCCAGCAGCTTTGACACAGGGGCCAAACTGTTTTTT. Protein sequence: CASSFDTGAKLFF.